These 8 T cell receptor beta chains share one sample of origin, sequenced in a study of a mutant IDH1 vaccine in newly diagnosed glioma. No antigen has been identified for these receptors. Time point given: week 5, during vaccination. Topical imiquimod was applied with each vaccine dose, which held 300 ug of mutant IDH1 20-mer peptide. Sequencing used immunoSEQ multiplex PCR; TCRdb keeps in-frame clones, though not all of them. The sample holds approximately 76,000 clones, around nine tenths seen once. The specimen was PBMCs, collected from a glioma patient whose treatment included an IDH1 peptide vaccine. The receptor source for this set is a woman in her 50s with glioma.

The chain combines TRBV5-1 with TRBJ2-7; a possible D gene is TRBD2 (6 bases). The germline gives CDR1 SGHRS, CDR2 YFSETQ. This CDR3 is built from 15 residues. V lost 4 bases to trimming and J lost 1 base, with 15 bases between them. The CDR3 reads CASSPVGGRSYEQYF. The CDR3 nucleotides read TGCGCCAGCAGCCCGGTGGGGGGTCGTTCCTACGAGCAGTACTTC. The whole variable domain, filled in from reference TRBV5-1 and TRBJ2-7, reads KAGVTQTPRYLIKTRGQQVTLSCSPISGHRSVSWYQQTPGQGLQFLFEYFSETQRNKGNFPGRFSGRQFSNSRSEMNVSTLELGDSALYLCASSPVGGRSYEQYFGPGTRLTVT.

The chain recombines TRBV28 with TRBJ2-3, with 10 bases matching TRBD2. This CDR3 region has 17 residues. The ends lost 7 bases at V and 6 bases at J; junction bases unmatched: 16. Germline CDR1 is MDHEN and CDR2 is SYDVKM. In DNA, the CDR3 is TGTGCCAGCAATACTGGGGGGCTAGCGGGAGCAGCGGATACGCAGTATTTT. This gives the protein CASNTGGLAGAADTQYF.

The chain has TRBV5-8 and TRBJ1-1, with D possibly matching TRBD1 (5 bases). The V gene lost 7 bases and the J gene lost 6 bases, with 19 bases spanning the gap. CDR1 and CDR2 from the germline V gene are SGHTS and YDEGEE. This CDR3 region has 14 residues. The DNA for the CDR3 is TGTGCCAGCCCCCGAGAGGACAAGGGCGCTGAAGCTTTCTTT. Translated: CASPREDKGAEAFF.

Here the CDR3 reads CASSYSNSGRVEQYF. The CDR3 DNA sequence: TGTGCCAGCAGTTACTCAAATAGCGGGAGAGTCGAGCAGTACTTC. The chain combines TRBV6-5 with TRBJ2-7; 9 nucleotides align to TRBD2. The germline gives CDR1 MNHEY, CDR2 SVGAGI. The V gene end was trimmed by 0 bases and the J gene end by 6 bases; junction bases not matched to a gene: 6. This CDR3 contains 15 residues.

This clone appeared a few times. The chain couples TRBV6-5 to TRBJ1-2; D is perhaps TRBD1 (5 bases). This CDR3 is built from 15 residues. V lost 6 bases to trimming and J lost 4 bases, with 18 bases between them. Germline CDR1 MNHEY, CDR2 SVGAGI. CDR3 region: CASRADSASLYGYTF. The CDR3, as DNA: TGTGCCAGCAGAGCCGACAGTGCCTCCCTCTATGGCTACACCTTC.

The chain combines TRBV10-3 with TRBJ1-2, with TRBD1 matching over 9 bases. Germline values: CDR1 ENHRY, CDR2 SYGVKD. Trimming at V came to 6 bases and at J to 8 bases, leaving 7 bases not matched to a gene. The CDR3 is made up of 13 amino acids. CDR3 residues: CAIRTQGAEGYTF. In DNA form, the CDR3 reads TGTGCCATCAGGACACAGGGGGCGGAAGGCTACACCTTC.

This clone was found once. The chain's CDR3 is CASSWVAGDYEQYF. In nucleotides, the CDR3 is TGTGCCAGCAGTTGGGTCGCGGGGGACTACGAGCAGTACTTC. The chain employs TRBV6-5 and TRBJ2-7; 7 bases fit TRBD2. V dropped 4 bases and J dropped 3; count of bases not matched to a gene: 6. Germline-derived CDR1 and CDR2 are MNHEY and SVGAGI. The CDR3 loop spans 14 amino acids.

The gene calls are TRBV7-3 and TRBJ2-3, with D maybe TRBD1 (6 bases). Germline-derived CDR1 and CDR2 are SGHTA and FQGTGA. V was cut by 4 bases and J by 4 bases, with 15 bases left in between. The length of the CDR3 is 15 residues. The CDR3 loop reads CASSSKGGGPDTQYF. CDR3 DNA: TGTGCCAGCAGCTCAAAGGGTGGGGGCCCAGATACGCAGTATTTT.